This entry features one T cell receptor beta chain sequence. Its cognate antigen is unknown. This record belongs to a study of response to subunit inactivated influenza vaccine. Overall study results and limits: A suggestion made by the authors is that each seasonal influenza vaccination recruits few new T cells.

TCRdb itself ran the RT-PCR reads through MiXCR, one entry per CDR3 protein. This table has hundreds of thousands of distinct CDR3 sequences, 12% to 15% appearing once. The CDR3 has 14 amino acids. Trimming pared 2 bases from V and 3 bases from J, leaving 14 bases between. CDR1 DFQATT and CDR2 SNEGSKA come from the germline V gene (reference sequence). This TCR was recovered from a man aged 50 or older who received an inactivated influenza vaccine. Source: PBMCs from blood, taken 14 to 15 days before vaccination. V and J are TRBV20-1 and TRBJ2-7; possible D gene TRBD1, 5 bases. For the CDR3, the DNA is TGCAGTGCTAGACCCTCCGGACAAGTCTACGAGCAGTACTTC. Protein: CSARPSGQVYEQYF.